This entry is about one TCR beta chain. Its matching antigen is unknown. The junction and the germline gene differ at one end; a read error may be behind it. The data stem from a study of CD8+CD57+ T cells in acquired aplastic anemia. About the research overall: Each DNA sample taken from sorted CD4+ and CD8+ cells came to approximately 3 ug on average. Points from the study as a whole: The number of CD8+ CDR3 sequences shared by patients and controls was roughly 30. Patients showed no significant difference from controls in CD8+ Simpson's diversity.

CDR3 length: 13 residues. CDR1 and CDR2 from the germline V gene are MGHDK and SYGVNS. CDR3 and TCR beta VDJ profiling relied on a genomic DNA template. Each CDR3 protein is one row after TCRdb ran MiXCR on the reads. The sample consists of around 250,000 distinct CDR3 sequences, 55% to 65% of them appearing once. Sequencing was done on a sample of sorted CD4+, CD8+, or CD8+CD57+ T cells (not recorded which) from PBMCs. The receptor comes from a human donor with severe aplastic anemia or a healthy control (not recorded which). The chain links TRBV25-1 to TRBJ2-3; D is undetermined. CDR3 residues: CASSTKSTDTRYF. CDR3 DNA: TGTGCCAGCAGTACGAAGAGCACAGATACGCGGTATTTT.